The 10 T cell receptor beta chains below come from one sample, sequenced in a study of CD8+ T cells in alopecia areata. cDNA prepared by RNA extraction and subsequent reverse transcription served as the template for sequencing. Using immunoSEQ multiplex PCR, the repertoire was profiled, and TCRdb retains in-frame clones only, with some absent. The counts give about 110,000 clones, none of them seen only once; 20% is held by the top ten. Sequenced sample: lesional skin. The receptor source for this set is a C3H/HeJ mouse with alopecia areata. Mouse strain MHC haplotype: H2-k.

This clone was observed a handful of times. Genes and germline are mouse. The read stops 4 residues short of the end of the CDR3; the missing end is completed from the germline J gene. The chain has TRBV1 and TRBJ2-2, with D unresolved. This CDR3 is 16 amino acids long. Germline V gene lookup returns CDR1 NSQYPW and CDR2 LRSPGD (reference sequence). The V and J ends lost 0 bases and 0 bases respectively, with 8 bases between them. CDR3 DNA, as far as it was read: TGCACCTGCAGTGCAGATTTGAGGGCAAACACCGGG. Protein: CTCSADLRANTG. The CDR3 in its entirety is CTCSADLRANTGQLYF.

As concerns this clone: Gene names and germline match the mouse. The DNA read from the CDR3 is TGTGCCAGCGGTGACTGGGGGGGCGCCAGTGCAGAA. It codes for CASGDWGGASAE. The complete CDR3 protein is CASGDWGGASAETLYF. The rearrangement uses TRBV13-2 and TRBJ2-3; 10 positions agree with TRBD2. The read ends 4 residues early relative to the CDR3; the germline J gene fills the gap. Germline values: CDR1 NNHNN, CDR2 SYGAGS (reference sequence). Germline trimming cut 2 bases from V and 0 bases from J; bases unmatched to any gene: 3. There are 16 residues in the CDR3.

The table lists this clone with a few counts. All gene names here are mouse names. Within the sample, other DNA sequences also encode this same CDR3. The sequenced part of the CDR3 DNA is TGCACCTGCAGTGCGATCGGGACAACAAACGAA. It codes for CTCSAIGTTNE. The full CDR3 protein is CTCSAIGTTNERLFF. The genes are TRBV1 and TRBJ1-4; D may be TRBD1 (6 bases). The read terminates 4 residues before the CDR3 end, so the remaining end is supplied by the germline J gene. V was pared by 3 bases and J by 5 bases, with 13 bases between. The CDR3 totals 15 residues. CDR1 and CDR2 from the germline V gene are NSQYPW and LRSPGD (reference sequence).

About this clone: Mouse germline and gene names are used. Read coverage stops 4 residues before the CDR3 terminus; the germline J gene supplies the remainder. This chain connects TRBV13-2 to TRBJ2-4; possible D gene TRBD1, 5 bases. Per germline, CDR1 NNHNN and CDR2 SYGAGS (reference sequence). The CDR3 covers 14 residues. CDR3 amino acids: CASGEEVGENTLYF. Partial CDR3 DNA: TGTGCCAGCGGTGAGGAGGTAGGGGAAAAC.

This clone was counted at least ten times. The protein listed by TCRdb differs at residue 14 from the translated DNA, so the DNA translation is shown. Genes and germline are mouse. The read ends 3 residues early relative to the CDR3; the germline J gene fills the gap. The V gene is TRBV13-3, the J gene TRBJ1-3, with a weak D call TRBD1 (5 bases). Deletions cut 2 bases from V and 0 bases from J, with 15 bases between. Germline V CDR1 and CDR2: NNHDY, SYVADS. The CDR3 is 17 amino acids. The covered CDR3 bases are TGTGCCAGCAGTGAGAGTGAGGGACTATTTTCTGGAAATACG. Amino acid sequence: CASSESEGLFSGNT. The full CDR3 protein is CASSESEGLFSGNTLYF.

Concerning this clone itself: Each gene name is a mouse one. The CDR3 bases that were read are TGTGCCAGCATCACAGGGAGGGGCACA. This encodes CASITGRGT. The complete CDR3 protein is CASITGRGTEVFF. The gene calls are TRBV13-3 and TRBJ1-1; D possibly corresponds to TRBD1 (6 bases). The read finishes 4 residues shy of the CDR3 end, and the germline J gene is used to complete it. The CDR3 has 13 residues. Germline V lookup: CDR1 NNHDY, CDR2 SYVADS. The V end was cut by 6 bases, the J end by 4 bases, with 13 bases between.

Comments on this clone: These gene names are mouse names. The read comes to an end 4 residues before the CDR3 does, leaving the germline J gene to fill in the end. The chain combines TRBV17 with TRBJ2-3, with 7 bases matching TRBD1. The germline V gene encodes CDR1 MNHDT and CDR2 YYDKIL. V dropped 3 bases and J dropped 0; count of bases not matched to a gene: 9. The CDR3 extends over 17 amino acids. The sequenced part of the CDR3 DNA is TGTGCTAGCAGTAGCCCCGGGACAGATACTAGTGCAGAA. Protein product: CASSSPGTDTSAE. The full CDR3 reads CASSSPGTDTSAETLYF.

As for this clone: Gene names and germline refer to mouse. The CDR3 end is not reached by the read, which stops 4 residues before it; the germline J gene fills it in. The chain couples TRBV13-1 to TRBJ1-1, with 7 bases lining up with TRBD1. The CDR3 spans 15 residues. After removal of 3 bases from V and 3 bases from J, the junction contained 8 bases not matched to a gene. CDR1 is NSHNY, CDR2 SYGAGN, per germline. The part of the CDR3 DNA that was read is TGTGCCAGCAGTGGCTCCGGGACAGCAGACACA. This translates into CASSGSGTADT. In full, the CDR3 is CASSGSGTADTEVFF.

As for this clone: All gene names here are mouse names. Read sequence stops 4 residues before the CDR3 end, and the germline J gene provides the missing end. The chain recombines TRBV13-2 with TRBJ2-1; D possibly corresponds to TRBD1 (5 bases). The germline V gene has CDR1 NNHNN and CDR2 SYGAGS (reference sequence). Trimming removed 5 bases from V and 1 base from J, with 10 bases in between. This CDR3 spans 14 amino acids. The CDR3 here is CASGLTANYAEQFF. CDR3 DNA (partial): TGTGCCAGCGGGCTGACAGCAAACTATGCT.

This clone showed up just a few times. Gene names follow the mouse nomenclature. Here the CDR3 reads CTCSADLGGPNQDTQYF. The part of the CDR3 DNA that was read is TGCACCTGCAGTGCAGACCTGGGGGGCCCTAACCAAGAC. The rearrangement uses TRBV1 and TRBJ2-5, with 8 bases fitting TRBD2. The read terminates 4 residues ahead of where the CDR3 ends, so the germline J gene completes it. The CDR3 has 17 residues. Germline CDR1 reads NSQYPW; CDR2 reads LRSPGD (reference sequence). The junction had 5 bases not matched to a gene; V was cut back by 0 bases and J by 0 bases.